Below, one T cell receptor beta chain is given with its context. Its antigen remains unknown. The data belong to a study of T cells expressing NK-cell markers. Across the whole study: It was from sorted CD3+CD56+NKG2C+, CD3+CD56+NKG2C- and CD3+CD56-NKG2C+ T cells that TCR beta repertoires came. Study results and limitations: Among four donors, these clonotypes also ranked first in the CD3+CD56-NKG2C+ fraction. For several donors, the dominant NKG2C+ clonotypes made up about 1.0-7.5% of their CD8+ T cells.

What made the TCR beta cDNA was 5'RACE template switching with UMIs. TCRdb re-called the 5' RACE reads and catalogs CDR3 proteins one per entry, DNA excluded. Reported are 450,000 to 600,000 distinct CDR3 sequences; the ten largest clones contain around 4%. This TCR was sampled from a man between 18 and 29 years old in good health. Sequencing used blood T cells: a sorted CD56 or NKG2C T cell subset, CD4+ or CD8+ T cells, or bulk PBMC T cells (not recorded which).

CDR3 sequence: CASSLARGYNEQFF. The gene calls are TRBV7-9 and TRBJ2-1. The CDR3 extends over 14 amino acids. Germline loops: CDR1 SEHNR, CDR2 FQNEAQ (reference sequence).